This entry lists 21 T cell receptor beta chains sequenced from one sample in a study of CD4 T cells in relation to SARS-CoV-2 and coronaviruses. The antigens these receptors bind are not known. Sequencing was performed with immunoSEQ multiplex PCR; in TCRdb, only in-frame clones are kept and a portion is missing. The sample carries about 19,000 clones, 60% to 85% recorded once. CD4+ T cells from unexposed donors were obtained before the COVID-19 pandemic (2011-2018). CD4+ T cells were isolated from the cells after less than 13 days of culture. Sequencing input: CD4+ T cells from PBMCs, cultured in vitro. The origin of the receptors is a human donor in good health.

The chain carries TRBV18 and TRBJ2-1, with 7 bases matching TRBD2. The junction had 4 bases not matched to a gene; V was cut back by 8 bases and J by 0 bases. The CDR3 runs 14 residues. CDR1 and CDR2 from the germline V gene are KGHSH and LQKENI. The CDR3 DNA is TGTGCCAGCCAGGGCGGGAGCTCCTACAATGAGCAGTTCTTC. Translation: CASQGGSSYNEQFF.

The DNA for the CDR3 is TGTGCCTGGAGTAGAAGGGAAACTGAAGCTTTCTTT. It yields the protein CAWSRRETEAFF. This chain uses TRBV30 with TRBJ1-1; D remains unclear. The CDR3 contains 12 residues. Germline CDR1 is GTSNPN and CDR2 is SVGIG (reference sequence). V dropped 2 bases and J dropped 5 bases, with 9 bases sitting between them.

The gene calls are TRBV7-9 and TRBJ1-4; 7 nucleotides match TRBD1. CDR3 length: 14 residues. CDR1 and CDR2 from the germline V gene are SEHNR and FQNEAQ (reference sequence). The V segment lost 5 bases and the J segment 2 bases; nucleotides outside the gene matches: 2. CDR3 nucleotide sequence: TGTGCCAGCAGCGTACAGGGGACTAATGAAAAACTGTTTTTT. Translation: CASSVQGTNEKLFF.

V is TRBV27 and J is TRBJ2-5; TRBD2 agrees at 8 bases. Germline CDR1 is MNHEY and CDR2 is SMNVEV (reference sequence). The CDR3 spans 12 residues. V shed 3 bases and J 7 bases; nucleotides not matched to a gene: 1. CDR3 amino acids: CASSFAGGTQYF. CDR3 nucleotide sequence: TGTGCCAGCAGTTTTGCGGGAGGGACCCAGTACTTC.

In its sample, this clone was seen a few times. In DNA, the CDR3 is TGTGCCTGGAGGGCCGCAGGGTCGAACTATGGCTACACCTTC. Its translation: CAWRAAGSNYGYTF. The chain carries TRBV30 and TRBJ1-2; D is possibly TRBD1 (5 bases). The length of the CDR3 is 14 residues. Germline lookup yields CDR1 GTSNPN and CDR2 SVGIG (reference sequence). The V end was cut by 3 bases, the J end by 2 bases, with 13 bases between.

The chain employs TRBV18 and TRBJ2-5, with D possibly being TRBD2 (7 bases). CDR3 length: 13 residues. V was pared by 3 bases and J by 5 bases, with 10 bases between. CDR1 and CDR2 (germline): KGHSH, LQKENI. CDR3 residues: CASSPGGLETQYF. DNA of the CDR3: TGTGCCAGCTCACCCGGGGGGCTGGAGACCCAGTACTTC.

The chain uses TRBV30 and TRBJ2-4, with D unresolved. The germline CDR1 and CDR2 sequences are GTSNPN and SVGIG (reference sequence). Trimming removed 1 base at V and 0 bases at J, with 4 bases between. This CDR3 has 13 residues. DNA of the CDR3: TGTGCCTGGAGTGATGGAGCCAAAAACATTCAGTACTTC. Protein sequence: CAWSDGAKNIQYF.

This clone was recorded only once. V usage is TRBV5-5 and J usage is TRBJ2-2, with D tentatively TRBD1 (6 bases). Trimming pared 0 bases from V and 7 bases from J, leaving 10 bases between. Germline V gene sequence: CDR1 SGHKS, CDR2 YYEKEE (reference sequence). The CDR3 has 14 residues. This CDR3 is CASSLGGLSGELFF. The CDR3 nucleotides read TGTGCCAGCAGCTTGGGGGGGCTTAGCGGGGAGCTGTTTTTT.

The CDR3 bases are TGTGCCAGTAGTTTGGACAATAACGAGCAGTACTTC. Amino acids: CASSLDNNEQYF. V is TRBV19 and J is TRBJ2-7; D is perhaps TRBD1 (5 bases). V shed 5 bases and J shed 5 bases, with 10 bases lying between them. The CDR3 loop spans 12 amino acids. CDR1 and CDR2 (germline): LNHDA, SQIVND (reference sequence).

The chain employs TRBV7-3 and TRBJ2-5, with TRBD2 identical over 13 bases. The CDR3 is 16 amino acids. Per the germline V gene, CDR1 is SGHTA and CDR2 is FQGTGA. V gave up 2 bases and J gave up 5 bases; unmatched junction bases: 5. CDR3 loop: CASSLRTSGSWETQYF. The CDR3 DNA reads TGTGCCAGCAGCTTACGGACTAGCGGGAGTTGGGAGACCCAGTACTTC. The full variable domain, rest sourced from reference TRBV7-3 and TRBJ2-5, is GAGVSQTPSNKVTEKGKYVELRCDPISGHTALYWYRQSLGQGPEFLIYFQGTGAADDSGLPNDRFFAVRPEGSVSTLKIQRTERGDSAVYLCASSLRTSGSWETQYFGPGTRLLVL.

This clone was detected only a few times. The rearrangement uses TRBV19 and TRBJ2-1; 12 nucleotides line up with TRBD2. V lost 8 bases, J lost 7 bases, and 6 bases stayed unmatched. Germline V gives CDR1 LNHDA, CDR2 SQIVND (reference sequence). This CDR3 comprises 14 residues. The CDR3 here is CASLGLAGSNEQFF. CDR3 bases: TGTGCCAGTTTAGGACTAGCGGGGTCGAATGAGCAGTTCTTC.

The CDR3 here is CASSDRTVYTEAFF. CDR3 bases: TGTGCCAGCAGCGACCGGACAGTGTATACTGAAGCTTTCTTT. The chain is built from TRBV9 and TRBJ1-1, with TRBD1 as a possible D gene (6 bases). The germline CDR1 and CDR2 sequences are SGDLS and YYNGEE. V was cut by 3 bases and J by 5 bases, with 14 bases left in between. This CDR3 has 14 amino acids.

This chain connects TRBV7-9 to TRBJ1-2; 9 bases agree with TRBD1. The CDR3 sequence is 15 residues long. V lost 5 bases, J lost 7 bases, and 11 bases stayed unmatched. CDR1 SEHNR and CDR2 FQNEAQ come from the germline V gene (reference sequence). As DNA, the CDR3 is TGTGCCAGCAGCGCACTACAGGGGGCGAAGGCTGGCTACACCTTC. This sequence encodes CASSALQGAKAGYTF.

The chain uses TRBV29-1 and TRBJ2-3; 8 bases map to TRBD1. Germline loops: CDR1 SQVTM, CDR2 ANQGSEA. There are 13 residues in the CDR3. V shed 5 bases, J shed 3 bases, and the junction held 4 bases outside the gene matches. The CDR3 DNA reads TGCAGCGTTCGCCGGGACAGGACAGATACGCAGTATTTT. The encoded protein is CSVRRDRTDTQYF.

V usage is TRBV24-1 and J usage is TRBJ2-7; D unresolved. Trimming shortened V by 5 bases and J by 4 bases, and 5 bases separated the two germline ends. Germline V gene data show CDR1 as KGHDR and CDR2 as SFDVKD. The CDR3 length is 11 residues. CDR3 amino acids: CATSVLYEQYF. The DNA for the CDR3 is TGTGCCACCAGTGTCCTGTACGAGCAGTACTTC.

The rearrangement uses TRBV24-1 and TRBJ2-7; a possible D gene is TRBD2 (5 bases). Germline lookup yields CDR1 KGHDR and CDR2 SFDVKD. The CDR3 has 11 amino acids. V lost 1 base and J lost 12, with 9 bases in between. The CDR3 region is CATSDLTRMYF. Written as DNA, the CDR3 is TGTGCCACCAGTGATTTAACTAGAATGTACTTC.

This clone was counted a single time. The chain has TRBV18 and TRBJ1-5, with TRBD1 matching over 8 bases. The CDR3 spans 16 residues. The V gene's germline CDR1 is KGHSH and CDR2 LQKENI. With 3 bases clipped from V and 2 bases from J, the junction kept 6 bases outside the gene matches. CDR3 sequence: CASSPTGTGGNQPQHF. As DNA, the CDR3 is TGTGCCAGCTCACCGACGGGGACAGGTGGCAATCAGCCCCAGCATTTT.

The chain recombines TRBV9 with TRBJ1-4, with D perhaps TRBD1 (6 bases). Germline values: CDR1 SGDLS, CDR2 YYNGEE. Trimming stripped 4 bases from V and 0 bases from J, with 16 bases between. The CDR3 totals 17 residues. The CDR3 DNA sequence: TGTGCCAGCAGCCTCCGGGGGACACTCGCAACTAATGAAAAACTGTTTTTT. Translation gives CASSLRGTLATNEKLFF.

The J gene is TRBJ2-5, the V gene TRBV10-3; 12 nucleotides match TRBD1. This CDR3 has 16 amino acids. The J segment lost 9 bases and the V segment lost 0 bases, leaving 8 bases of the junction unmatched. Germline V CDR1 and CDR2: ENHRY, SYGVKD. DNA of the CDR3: TGTGCCATCAGTGAGTCGATAGGGACAGGGGGCATGTCCCAGTACTTC. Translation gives CAISESIGTGGMSQYF.

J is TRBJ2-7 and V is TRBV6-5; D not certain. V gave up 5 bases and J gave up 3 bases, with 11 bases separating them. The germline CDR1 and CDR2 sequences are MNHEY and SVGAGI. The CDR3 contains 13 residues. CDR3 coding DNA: TGTGCCAGCAGTCTAACGGGTTACTACGAGCAGTACTTC. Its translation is CASSLTGYYEQYF.

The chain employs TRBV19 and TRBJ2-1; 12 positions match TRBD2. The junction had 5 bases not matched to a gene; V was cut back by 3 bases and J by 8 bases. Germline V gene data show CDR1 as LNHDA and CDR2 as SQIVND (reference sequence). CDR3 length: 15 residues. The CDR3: CASSIPSGRVDEQFF. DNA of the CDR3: TGTGCCAGTAGTATCCCTAGCGGGAGGGTAGATGAGCAGTTCTTC.